These 25 T cell receptor beta chains originate from one sample sequenced in a study of cytomegalovirus exposure and HLA in healthy donors. The PCR contained 60 Vbeta and 13 Jbeta primers. Produced via immunoSEQ multiplex PCR; TCRdb's table is partial and in-frame only. The data hold around 110,000 clones, with 65% to 75% observed a single time. The sequenced sample was PBMCs. The source of these receptors is a female donor in good health and CMV-seronegative.

The V call is TRBV12-5, the J call TRBJ1-1; no clear D gene. V gave up 6 bases and J gave up 2 bases, with 13 bases separating them. The germline V gene has CDR1 LGHNT and CDR2 FRNRAP. The CDR3 has 14 residues. The CDR3 nucleotides are TGTGCTAGTGGGCGAGGTGGTTTTAACACTGAAGCTTTCTTT. Its protein product is CASGRGGFNTEAFF.

CDR3 sequence: CASSPGEDLAFF. DNA of the CDR3: TGTGCCAGCAGCCCGGGGGAAGATTTGGCTTTCTTT. V gene TRBV7-9 combines with J gene TRBJ1-1; D is possibly TRBD1 (5 bases). V gave up 5 bases and J gave up 11 bases, with 15 bases separating them. Germline-derived CDR1 and CDR2 are SEHNR and FQNEAQ (reference sequence). This CDR3 is 12 amino acids long.

The chain has TRBV7-2 and TRBJ2-7; 13 nucleotides match TRBD2. Germline V gives CDR1 SGHTA, CDR2 FQGNSA. This CDR3 has 15 amino acids. V was clipped by 5 bases and J by 5 bases; unmatched bases: 6. For the CDR3, the DNA is TGTGCCAGCAGCGGACTAGCGGGAGCATCCCACGAGCAGTACTTC. It specifies CASSGLAGASHEQYF.

The rearrangement joins TRBV27 to TRBJ2-6; the match to TRBD1 covers 7 bases. CDR1 is MNHEY and CDR2 is SMNVEV in the germline V gene (reference sequence). V lost 0 bases to trimming and J lost 1 base; unmatched junction nucleotides: 9. The CDR3 covers 19 residues. This CDR3 is CASSLSSGQARSGANVLTF. CDR3 DNA: TGTGCCAGCAGTTTATCGTCCGGACAGGCGAGGTCTGGGGCCAACGTCCTGACTTTC.

The chain combines TRBV7-2 with TRBJ2-1; possibly TRBD2 for D (5 bases). Trimming removed 5 bases at V and 8 bases at J, with 22 bases between. In germline, CDR1 is SGHTA, CDR2 FQGNSA. The CDR3 runs 16 residues. CDR3 amino acids: CASSPHSERELDEQFF. The CDR3 DNA sequence: TGTGCCAGCAGCCCACATAGTGAGAGGGAGTTGGATGAGCAGTTCTTC.

In the case of this clone: One end of the junction fails to match germline, which may point to a read error. The chain carries TRBV4-2 and TRBJ1-2; 9 positions match TRBD1. This CDR3 has 15 residues. Germline V lookup: CDR1 LGHNA, CDR2 YNFKEQ. The CDR3 DNA reads TGTGCCAGCAGTCAAGGTGGGACAGGGAACTATGGCTACACCTTC. As protein: CASSQGGTGNYGYTF.

V usage is TRBV9 and J usage is TRBJ2-3, with D possibly being TRBD1 (5 bases). The germline V gene encodes CDR1 SGDLS and CDR2 YYNGEE. V was cut by 0 bases and J by 2 bases, with 10 bases left in between. The CDR3 runs 15 residues. The CDR3, as DNA: TGTGCCAGCAGCGTAGGGGGCAGCTTCACAGATACGCAGTATTTT. It specifies CASSVGGSFTDTQYF. Based on the CDR3 plus reference TRBV9 and TRBJ2-3, the full variable domain is DSGVTQTPKHLITATGQRVTLRCSPRSGDLSVYWYQQSLDQGLQFLIQYYNGEERAKGNILERFSAQQFPDLHSELNLSSLELGDSALYFCASSVGGSFTDTQYFGPGTRLTVL.

The table lists this clone with a few counts. The chain is built from TRBV5-1 and TRBJ2-1, with D possibly TRBD1 on 6 matching bases. The length of the CDR3 is 14 residues. Trimming took 0 bases from V and 5 from J, leaving 9 bases between them. Germline V gene sequence: CDR1 SGHRS, CDR2 YFSETQ. The CDR3 spells CASSLGQENNEQFF. The CDR3 DNA follows: TGCGCCAGCAGCTTGGGACAGGAGAACAATGAGCAGTTCTTC.

This chain connects TRBV5-8 to TRBJ2-2, with TRBD1 matching over 9 bases. Looked up from germline, CDR1 is SGHTS and CDR2 is YDEGEE. With V trimmed by 4 bases and J by 1 base, 8 bases remained unmatched. The CDR3 totals 17 residues. CDR3 loop: CASSPRDRALNTGELFF. The CDR3 region has the DNA TGTGCCAGCAGCCCGAGGGACAGGGCCCTGAACACCGGGGAGCTGTTTTTT.

The chain combines TRBV29-1 with TRBJ2-7; D call uncertain. Germline values: CDR1 SQVTM, CDR2 ANQGSEA. Trimming left V 3 bases short and J 3 bases short, with 15 bases between. The CDR3 runs 14 residues. The DNA for the CDR3 is TGCAGCGTTGAGATCCGTTCCCACTACTACGAGCAGTACTTC. Its translation: CSVEIRSHYYEQYF.

The chain links TRBV9 to TRBJ2-1, with D possibly being TRBD2 (6 bases). Germline values: CDR1 SGDLS, CDR2 YYNGEE. The CDR3 covers 14 residues. Trimming left V 0 bases short and J 5 bases short, with 9 bases between. CDR3 loop: CASSVVGGNNEQFF. The CDR3 bases are TGTGCCAGCAGCGTAGTTGGGGGGAACAATGAGCAGTTCTTC.

This clone was found a few times. The chain has TRBV4-3 and TRBJ2-5; D remains ambiguous. The CDR3 consists of 14 residues. With 1 base removed from V and 5 bases from J, the gap between germline ends came to 11 bases. Germline V lookup: CDR1 LGHNA, CDR2 YSLEER. The DNA for the CDR3 is TGCGCCAGCAGCCAAGGTGGAGAGGTTGAGACCCAGTACTTC. Encoded protein: CASSQGGEVETQYF.

The rearrangement links TRBV29-1 to TRBJ2-1; 9 bases align to TRBD2. Looked up from germline, CDR1 is SQVTM and CDR2 is ANQGSEA. V was clipped by 4 bases and J by 7 bases; unmatched bases: 11. The CDR3 runs to 15 residues. The CDR3 sequence: CSVGGGSGSGNEQFF. Written as DNA, the CDR3 is TGCAGCGTTGGGGGGGGTAGCGGGAGTGGGAATGAGCAGTTCTTC.

The rearrangement links TRBV30 to TRBJ1-5; 7 bases agree with TRBD1. The CDR3 extends over 15 amino acids. The V gene end was trimmed by 0 bases and the J gene end by 3 bases; junction bases not matched to a gene: 5. In germline, CDR1 is GTSNPN, CDR2 SVGIG (reference sequence). In DNA, the CDR3 is TGTGCCTGGAGTGTTGTCACAGGGGCCAATCAGCCCCAGCATTTT. This translates into CAWSVVTGANQPQHF. The full variable domain, its missing parts supplied by reference TRBV30 and TRBJ1-5, is SQTIHQWPATLVQPVGSPLSLECTVEGTSNPNLYWYRQAAGRGLQLLFYSVGIGQISSEVPQNLSASRPQDRQFILSSKKLLLSDSGFYLCAWSVVTGANQPQHFGDGTRLSIL.

This clone has only a few counts. This chain links TRBV7-9 with TRBJ1-5; no clear D gene. In germline, CDR1 is SEHNR, CDR2 FQNEAQ (reference sequence). CDR3 length: 12 amino acids. The ends were cut back, 6 bases at V and 7 bases at J, with 10 bases in the middle. The CDR3 DNA reads as TGTGCCAGCAGGGGCCCAGGACAGCCCCAGCATTTT. This codes for CASRGPGQPQHF.

This clone occurred a few times. This rearrangement joins TRBV6-5 to TRBJ2-5; D is possibly TRBD2 (6 bases). CDR1 is MNHEY, CDR2 SVGAGI, per germline. Between the trimmed V and J ends, which lost 7 bases and 1 base, there was a span of 13 bases. This CDR3 has 14 residues. CDR3 bases: TGTGCCAGCAAAAGCCTAGCGCCCCAAGAGACCCAGTACTTC. Protein product: CASKSLAPQETQYF.

In its sample, this clone was seen a few times. This rearrangement joins TRBV5-4 to TRBJ2-1; no clear D. The germline V gene has CDR1 SGHNT and CDR2 YYREEE (reference sequence). The V and J ends lost 1 base and 4 bases respectively, with 9 bases between them. The CDR3 is made up of 14 amino acids. For the CDR3, the DNA is TGTGCCAGCAGCTTGTCCGCGATTTACAATGAGCAGTTCTTC. It translates to CASSLSAIYNEQFF.

This chain connects TRBV11-2 to TRBJ1-4, with TRBD1 matching over 7 bases. The CDR3 sequence is 15 residues long. Trimming took 0 bases from V and 5 from J; bases not matched to a gene: 3. Germline V CDR1 and CDR2: SGHAT, FQNNGV. The CDR3 is CASSLEAGGNEKLFF. The CDR3 bases are TGTGCCAGCAGCTTAGAGGCAGGGGGAAATGAAAAACTGTTTTTT.

The genes are TRBV29-1 and TRBJ1-1; 8 positions match TRBD1. V lost 5 bases, J lost 0 bases, and 2 bases stayed unmatched. CDR1 is SQVTM, CDR2 ANQGSEA, per germline. The CDR3 consists of 13 residues. This CDR3 reads CSVRTGMNTEAFF. The CDR3 DNA follows: TGCAGCGTTAGGACAGGGATGAACACTGAAGCTTTCTTT. The whole variable domain, remainder taken from reference TRBV29-1 and TRBJ1-1, is SAVISQKPSRDICQRGTSLTIQCQVDSQVTMMFWYRQQPGQSLTLIATANQGSEATYESGFVIDKFPISRPNLTFSTLTVSNMSPEDSSIYLCSVRTGMNTEAFFGQGTRLTVV.

This clone was seen once. The V and J genes are TRBV7-3 and TRBJ2-5; 10 nucleotides match TRBD2. Germline V gene sequence: CDR1 SGHTA, CDR2 FQGTGA. V was pared by 6 bases and J by 5 bases, with 9 bases of the junction left unmatched. The CDR3 totals 15 residues. The DNA for the CDR3 is TGTGCCAGCAGATTACTAGCGGGAAGGACGGAGACCCAGTACTTC. Translating it yields CASRLLAGRTETQYF.

The chain has TRBV28 and TRBJ2-2; D gene uncertain. The germline CDR1 and CDR2 sequences are MDHEN and SYDVKM. This CDR3 is 14 amino acids long. Trimming cost V 6 bases and J 1 base, with 9 bases left between them. CDR3 bases: TGTGCCAGCAGCCTCGTACTGAACACCGGGGAGCTGTTTTTT. Its translation is CASSLVLNTGELFF. Drawing the rest from reference TRBV28 and TRBJ2-2, the complete variable domain is DVKVTQSSRYLVKRTGEKVFLECVQDMDHENMFWYRQDPGLGLRLIYFSYDVKMKEKGDIPEGYSVSREKKERFSLILESASTNQTSMYLCASSLVLNTGELFFGEGSRLTVL.

There are a few counts of this clone. This chain uses TRBV7-2 with TRBJ2-6; a possible D gene is TRBD1 (7 bases). Germline V gives CDR1 SGHTA, CDR2 FQGNSA. The CDR3 has 14 residues. Trimming cost V 5 bases and J 12 bases, with 17 bases left between them. CDR3 nucleotide sequence: TGTGCCAGCAGCCCGCGGGGACAGTCATCCGTCCTGACTTTC. This translates into CASSPRGQSSVLTF.

The chain combines TRBV5-1 with TRBJ2-7; 7 bases are a match to TRBD1. Germline CDR1 reads SGHRS; CDR2 reads YFSETQ. The CDR3 covers 12 residues. J gave up 2 bases and V 7 bases, and 3 bases lay outside the gene matches. The CDR3 region has the DNA TGCGCCAGCGGGGACAGCCCCTACGAGCAGTACTTC. Its translation is CASGDSPYEQYF.

The J gene is TRBJ2-4, the V gene TRBV7-9, with no clear D. The CDR3 length is 14 residues. Per the germline V gene, CDR1 is SEHNR and CDR2 is FQNEAQ (reference sequence). The V and J ends lost 5 bases and 0 bases respectively, with 8 bases between them. The CDR3, as DNA: TGTGCCAGCAGCGCCAGTATAGCCAAAAACATTCAGTACTTC. It codes for CASSASIAKNIQYF.

This chain uses TRBV10-2 with TRBJ1-5; maybe TRBD1 (6 bases). The CDR3 is 15 amino acids. The germline V gene encodes CDR1 WSHSY and CDR2 SAAADI. V lost 3 bases and J lost 2, with 11 bases in between. For the CDR3, the DNA is TGCGCCAGCAGTGAAGGGGGTCATGGCAATCAGCCCCAGCATTTT. Residues: CASSEGGHGNQPQHF.